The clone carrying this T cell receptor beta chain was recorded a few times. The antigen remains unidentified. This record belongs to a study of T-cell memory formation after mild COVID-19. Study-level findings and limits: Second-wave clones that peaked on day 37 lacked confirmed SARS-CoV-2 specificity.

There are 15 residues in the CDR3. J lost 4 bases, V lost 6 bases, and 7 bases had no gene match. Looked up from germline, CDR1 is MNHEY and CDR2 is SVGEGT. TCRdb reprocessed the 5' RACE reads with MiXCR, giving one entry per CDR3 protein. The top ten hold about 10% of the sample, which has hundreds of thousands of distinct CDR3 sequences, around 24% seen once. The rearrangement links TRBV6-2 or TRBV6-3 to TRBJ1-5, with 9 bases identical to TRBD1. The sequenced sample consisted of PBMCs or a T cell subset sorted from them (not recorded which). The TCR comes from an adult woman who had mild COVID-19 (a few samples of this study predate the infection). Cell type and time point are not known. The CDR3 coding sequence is TGTGCCAGCAGGGGACCGGGACAGGGTAATCAGCCCCAGCATTTT. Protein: CASRGPGQGNQPQHF.